Many counts were recorded for the clone carrying this TCR beta chain. A 3' RACE protocol on RNA, with unique molecular identifiers, produced the TCR library. TCRdb passed the 3' RACE reads through MiXCR, listing each CDR3 protein once. The sample includes tens of thousands of distinct CDR3 sequences, approximately 6.1% of them seen just once. This entry belongs to a study of HIV-infected children after antiretroviral therapy interruption. Specified treatment: PENTA 11 planned treatment interruption arm or continuous ART arm. Naive CD4+ CD45RA+ CD45RO- T cells were FACS-sorted from thawed PBMCs. The CDR3 length is 16 residues. Trimming at V came to 6 bases and at J to 6 bases, leaving 11 bases not matched to a gene. Germline assignment: CDR1 SGHRS and CDR2 YFSETQ.

The sequence was collected from a pool of human donors with HIV. This chain links TRBV5-1 with TRBJ2-1; TRBD2 agrees at 11 bases. The material sequenced was CD45RA+ CD4+ T cells from PBMCs, pooled from several time points, taken from a donor given antiretroviral therapy, either interrupted or continuous. The sample's subset: naive CD4+ CD45RA+ CD45RO- T cells. The CDR3 region is CASNPTAGTSGNEQFF. In DNA, the CDR3 is TGCGCCAGCAACCCTACGGCCGGGACTAGCGGCAATGAGCAGTTCTTC.